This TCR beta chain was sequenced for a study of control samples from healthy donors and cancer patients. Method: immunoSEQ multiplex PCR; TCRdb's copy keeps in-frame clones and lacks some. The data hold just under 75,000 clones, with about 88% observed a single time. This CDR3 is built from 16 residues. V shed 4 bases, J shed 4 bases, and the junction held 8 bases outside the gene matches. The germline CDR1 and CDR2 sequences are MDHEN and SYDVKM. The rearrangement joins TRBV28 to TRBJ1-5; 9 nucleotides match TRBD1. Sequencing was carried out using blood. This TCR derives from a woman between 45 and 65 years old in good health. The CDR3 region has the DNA TGTGCCAGCAGTTATATCGGGACAGGGTTGAATCAGCCCCAGCATTTT. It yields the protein CASSYIGTGLNQPQHF.